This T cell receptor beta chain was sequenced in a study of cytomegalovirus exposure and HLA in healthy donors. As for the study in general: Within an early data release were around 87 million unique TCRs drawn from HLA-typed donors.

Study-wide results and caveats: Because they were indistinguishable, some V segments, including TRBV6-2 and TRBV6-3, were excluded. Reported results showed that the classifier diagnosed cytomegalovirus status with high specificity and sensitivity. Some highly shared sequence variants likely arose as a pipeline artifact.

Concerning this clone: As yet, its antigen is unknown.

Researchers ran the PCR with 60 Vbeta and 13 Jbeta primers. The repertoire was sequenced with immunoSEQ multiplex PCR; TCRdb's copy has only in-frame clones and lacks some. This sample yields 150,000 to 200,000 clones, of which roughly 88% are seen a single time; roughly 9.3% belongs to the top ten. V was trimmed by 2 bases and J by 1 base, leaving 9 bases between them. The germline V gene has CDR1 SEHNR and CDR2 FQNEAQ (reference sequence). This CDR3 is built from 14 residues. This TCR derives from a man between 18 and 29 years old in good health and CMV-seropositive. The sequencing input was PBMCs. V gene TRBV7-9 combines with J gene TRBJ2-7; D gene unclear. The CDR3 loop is CASSLLASSYEQYF. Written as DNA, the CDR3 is TGTGCCAGCAGCTTATTGGCCAGTTCCTACGAGCAGTACTTC. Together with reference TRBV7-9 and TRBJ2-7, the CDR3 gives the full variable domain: DTGVSQNPRHKITKRGQNVTFRCDPISEHNRLYWYRQTLGQGPEFLTYFQNEAQLEKSRLLSDRFSAERPKGSFSTLEIQRTEQGDSAMYLCASSLLASSYEQYFGPGTRLTVT.